The 3 T cell receptor beta chains below were found in one sample sequenced in a study of cytomegalovirus exposure and HLA in healthy donors. The primer mix had 60 Vbeta and 13 Jbeta primers. The assay was immunoSEQ multiplex PCR, and TCRdb's table has in-frame clones only and misses some. Its listing shows roughly 55,000 clones. The material sequenced was PBMCs. Receptors originate from a woman between 45 and 65 years old in good health and CMV-seropositive.

The chain has TRBV5-4 and TRBJ2-7, with 9 nucleotides matching TRBD2. This CDR3 has 15 amino acids. With V trimmed by 4 bases and J by 0 bases, 5 bases remained unmatched. Germline V gives CDR1 SGHNT, CDR2 YYREEE (reference sequence). The CDR3 reads CASSLGLALSYEQYF. The CDR3 DNA sequence: TGTGCCAGCAGCCTGGGACTAGCCCTCTCCTACGAGCAGTACTTC. Drawing the rest from reference TRBV5-4 and TRBJ2-7, the complete variable domain is ETGVTQSPTHLIKTRGQQVTLRCSSQSGHNTVSWYQQALGQGPQFIFQYYREEENGRGNFPPRFSGLQFPNYSSELNVNALELDDSALYLCASSLGLALSYEQYFGPGTRLTVT.

The chain carries TRBV19 and TRBJ1-2; D perhaps matches TRBD1 (6 bases). This CDR3 comprises 15 residues. With 6 bases removed from V and 0 bases from J, the gap between germline ends came to 14 bases. Per germline, CDR1 LNHDA and CDR2 SQIVND (reference sequence). CDR3 sequence reads: CASRRQVEANYGYTF. CDR3 in DNA: TGTGCCAGTAGGCGACAGGTTGAAGCTAACTATGGCTACACCTTC.

V and J are TRBV7-2 and TRBJ1-2; 9 bases are shared with TRBD1. The ends lost 5 bases at V and 7 bases at J; junction bases unmatched: 11. Germline CDR1 SGHTA, CDR2 FQGNSA. This CDR3 has 15 amino acids. CDR3 nucleotides: TGTGCCAGCAGCCCCGGGACAGGGCTGAGAGGTGGCTACACCTTC. This sequence encodes CASSPGTGLRGGYTF. The variable domain in full, with the rest retrieved from reference TRBV7-2 and TRBJ1-2, is GAGVSQSPSNKVTEKGKDVELRCDPISGHTALYWYRQSLGQGLEFLIYFQGNSAPDKSGLPSDRFSAERTGGSVSTLTIQRTQQEDSAVYLCASSPGTGLRGGYTFGSGTRLTVV.